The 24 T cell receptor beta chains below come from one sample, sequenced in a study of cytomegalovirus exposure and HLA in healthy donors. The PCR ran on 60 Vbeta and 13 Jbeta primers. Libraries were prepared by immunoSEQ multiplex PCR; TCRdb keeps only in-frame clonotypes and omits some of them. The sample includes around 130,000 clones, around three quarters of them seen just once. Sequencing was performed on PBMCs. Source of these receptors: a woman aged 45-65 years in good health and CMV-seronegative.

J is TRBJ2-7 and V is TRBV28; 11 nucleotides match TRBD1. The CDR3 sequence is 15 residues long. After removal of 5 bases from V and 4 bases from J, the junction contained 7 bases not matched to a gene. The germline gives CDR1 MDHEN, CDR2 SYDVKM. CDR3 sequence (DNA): TGTGCCAGCAGTCTGCCGGGACAGGGGGTGTACGAGCAGTACTTC. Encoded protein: CASSLPGQGVYEQYF.

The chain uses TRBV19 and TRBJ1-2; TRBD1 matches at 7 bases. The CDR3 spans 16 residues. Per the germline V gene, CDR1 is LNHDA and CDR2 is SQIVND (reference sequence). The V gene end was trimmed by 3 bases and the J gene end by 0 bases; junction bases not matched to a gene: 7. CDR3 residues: CASSMIQGRSNYGYTF. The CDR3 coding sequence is TGTGCCAGTAGTATGATACAGGGGCGTTCTAACTATGGCTACACCTTC.

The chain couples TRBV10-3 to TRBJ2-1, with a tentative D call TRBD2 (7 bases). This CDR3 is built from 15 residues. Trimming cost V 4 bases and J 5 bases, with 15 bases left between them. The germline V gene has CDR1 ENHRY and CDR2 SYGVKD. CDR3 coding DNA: TGTGCCATCAGTGTAGGGGGGGAGGGGGACAATGAGCAGTTCTTC. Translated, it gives CAISVGGEGDNEQFF.

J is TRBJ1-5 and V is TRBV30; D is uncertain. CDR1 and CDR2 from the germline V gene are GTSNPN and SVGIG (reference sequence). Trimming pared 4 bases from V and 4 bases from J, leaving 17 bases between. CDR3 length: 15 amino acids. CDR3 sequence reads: CAWTWSPGWNQPQHF. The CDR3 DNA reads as TGTGCCTGGACTTGGTCCCCGGGGTGGAATCAGCCCCAGCATTTT.

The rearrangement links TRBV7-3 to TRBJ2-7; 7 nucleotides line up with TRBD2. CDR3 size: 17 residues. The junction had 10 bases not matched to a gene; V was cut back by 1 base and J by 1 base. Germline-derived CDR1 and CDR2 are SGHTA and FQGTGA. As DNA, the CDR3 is TGTGCCAGCAGCTTAAAAGAGGGTCTAGCGGATTCCTACGAGCAGTACGTC. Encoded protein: CASSLKEGLADSYEQYV.

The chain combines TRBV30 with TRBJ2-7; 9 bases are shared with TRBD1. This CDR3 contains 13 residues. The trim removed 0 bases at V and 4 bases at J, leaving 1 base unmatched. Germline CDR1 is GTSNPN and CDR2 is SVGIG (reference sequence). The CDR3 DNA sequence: TGTGCCTGGAGTGTAGGACAGGGGTACGAGCAGTACGTC. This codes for CAWSVGQGYEQYV.

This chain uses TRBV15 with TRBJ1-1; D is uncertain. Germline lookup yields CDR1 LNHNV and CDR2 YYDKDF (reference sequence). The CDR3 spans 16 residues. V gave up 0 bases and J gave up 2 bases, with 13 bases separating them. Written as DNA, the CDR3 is TGTGCCACCAGCAGAGACCCGTGGGCCCGAAACACTGAAGCTTTCTTT. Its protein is CATSRDPWARNTEAFF. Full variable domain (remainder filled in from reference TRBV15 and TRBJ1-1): DAMVIQNPRYQVTQFGKPVTLSCSQTLNHNVMYWYQQKSSQAPKLLFHYYDKDFNNEADTPDNFQSRRPNTSFCFLDIRSPGLGDTAMYLCATSRDPWARNTEAFFGQGTRLTVV.

The CDR3 protein is CASSESIFRTSTDTQYF. The CDR3 region has the DNA TGTGCCAGCAGTGAATCTATCTTTAGGACTAGCACAGATACGCAGTATTTT. The chain joins TRBV25-1 to TRBJ2-3, with D possibly being TRBD2 (5 bases). The CDR3 covers 17 residues. Trimming pared 1 base from V and 0 bases from J, leaving 14 bases between. Per the germline V gene, CDR1 is MGHDK and CDR2 is SYGVNS.

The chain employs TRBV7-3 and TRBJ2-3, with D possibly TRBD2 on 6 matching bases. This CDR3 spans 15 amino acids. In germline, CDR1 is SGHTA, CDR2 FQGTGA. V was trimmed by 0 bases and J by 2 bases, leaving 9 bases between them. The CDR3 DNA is TGTGCCAGCAGCTTAACGGGGACTTACACAGATACGCAGTATTTT. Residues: CASSLTGTYTDTQYF.

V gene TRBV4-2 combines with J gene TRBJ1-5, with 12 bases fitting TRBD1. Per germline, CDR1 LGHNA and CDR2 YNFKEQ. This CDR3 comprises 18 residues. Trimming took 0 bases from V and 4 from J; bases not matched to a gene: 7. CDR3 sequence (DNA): TGTGCCAGCAGCCAAGATTTGGGGACAGGGGGCTTAAATCAGCCCCAGCATTTT. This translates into CASSQDLGTGGLNQPQHF.

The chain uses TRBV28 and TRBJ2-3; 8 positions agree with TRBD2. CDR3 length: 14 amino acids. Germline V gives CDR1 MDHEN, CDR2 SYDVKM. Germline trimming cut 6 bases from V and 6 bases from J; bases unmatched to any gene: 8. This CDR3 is CASSLTGTRDTQYF. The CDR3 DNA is TGTGCCAGCAGCCTGACCGGGACTAGGGATACGCAGTATTTT.

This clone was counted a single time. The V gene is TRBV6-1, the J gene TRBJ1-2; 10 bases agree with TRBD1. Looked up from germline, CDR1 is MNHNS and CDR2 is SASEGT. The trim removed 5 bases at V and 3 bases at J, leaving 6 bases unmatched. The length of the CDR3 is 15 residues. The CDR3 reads CASSTRQGADYGYTF. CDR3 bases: TGTGCCAGCAGTACCCGACAGGGGGCCGACTATGGCTACACCTTC.

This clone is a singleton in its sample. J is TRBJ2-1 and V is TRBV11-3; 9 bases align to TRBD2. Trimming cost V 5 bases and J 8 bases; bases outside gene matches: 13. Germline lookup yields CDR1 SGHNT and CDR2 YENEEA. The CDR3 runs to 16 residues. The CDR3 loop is CASSRTSEPLRDEQFF. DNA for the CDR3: TGTGCCAGCAGCAGGACTAGCGAACCCCTCCGGGATGAGCAGTTCTTC.

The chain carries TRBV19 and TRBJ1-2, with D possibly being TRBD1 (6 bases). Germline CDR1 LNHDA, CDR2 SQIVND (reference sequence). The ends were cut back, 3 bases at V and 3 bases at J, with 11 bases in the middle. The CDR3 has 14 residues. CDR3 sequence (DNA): TGTGCCAGTAGTATGGGGGACACGGACTATGGCTACACCTTC. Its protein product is CASSMGDTDYGYTF.

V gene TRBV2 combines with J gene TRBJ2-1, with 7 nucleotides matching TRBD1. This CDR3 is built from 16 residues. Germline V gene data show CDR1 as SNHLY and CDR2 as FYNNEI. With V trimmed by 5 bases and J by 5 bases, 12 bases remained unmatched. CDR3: CASSRLPDRNHNEQFF. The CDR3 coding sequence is TGTGCCAGCAGTCGCCTCCCGGACAGGAACCACAATGAGCAGTTCTTC.

The CDR3, as DNA: TGTGCCACCAGCTCCGATTTCTGGGACAGGGAACGGAGAGATGAAAAACTGTTTTTT. Protein: CATSSDFWDRERRDEKLFF. The genes are TRBV15 and TRBJ1-4; TRBD1 agrees at 9 bases. CDR3 length equals 19 residues. Germline lookup yields CDR1 LNHNV and CDR2 YYDKDF (reference sequence). Losses at the gene ends were 5 bases for V and 6 bases for J; bases not matched to a gene: 19. The whole variable domain, filled in from reference TRBV15 and TRBJ1-4, reads DAMVIQNPRYQVTQFGKPVTLSCSQTLNHNVMYWYQQKSSQAPKLLFHYYDKDFNNEADTPDNFQSRRPNTSFCFLDIRSPGLGDTAMYLCATSSDFWDRERRDEKLFFGSGTQLSVL.

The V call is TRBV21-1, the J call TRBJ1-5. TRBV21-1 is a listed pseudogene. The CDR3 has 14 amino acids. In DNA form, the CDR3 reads TGTGCCAGCAGCAGCCGGGGTTGCAATCAGCCCCAGCATTTT. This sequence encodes CASSSRGCNQPQHF.

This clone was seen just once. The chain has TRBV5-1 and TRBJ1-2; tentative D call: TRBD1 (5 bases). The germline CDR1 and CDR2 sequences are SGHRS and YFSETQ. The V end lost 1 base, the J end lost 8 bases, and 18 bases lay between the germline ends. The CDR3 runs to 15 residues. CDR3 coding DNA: TGCGCCAGCAGCTTGTTGGAAGGGGCGGAAGGAGGCTACACCTTC. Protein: CASSLLEGAEGGYTF.

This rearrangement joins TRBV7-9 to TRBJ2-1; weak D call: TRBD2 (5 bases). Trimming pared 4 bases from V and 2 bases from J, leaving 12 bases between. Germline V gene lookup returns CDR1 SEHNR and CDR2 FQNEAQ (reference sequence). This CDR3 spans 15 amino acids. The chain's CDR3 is CASSYRDRPYNEQFF. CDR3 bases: TGTGCCAGCAGCTACCGGGATAGACCCTACAATGAGCAGTTCTTC.

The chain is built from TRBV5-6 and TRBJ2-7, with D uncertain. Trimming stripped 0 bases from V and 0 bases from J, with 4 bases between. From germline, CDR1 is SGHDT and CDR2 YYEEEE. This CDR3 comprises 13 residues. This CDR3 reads CASSLGRSYEQYF. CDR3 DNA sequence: TGTGCCAGCAGCTTGGGTCGCTCCTACGAGCAGTACTTC.

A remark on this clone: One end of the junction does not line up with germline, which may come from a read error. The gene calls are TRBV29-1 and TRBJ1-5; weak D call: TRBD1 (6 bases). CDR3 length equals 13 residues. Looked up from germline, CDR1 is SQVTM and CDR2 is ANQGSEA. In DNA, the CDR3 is TGCAGCGTTGGTTGGGGGCCAGATCAGCCCCAGAATTTT. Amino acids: CSVGWGPDQPQNF. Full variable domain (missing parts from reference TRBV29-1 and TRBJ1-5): SAVISQKPSRDICQRGTSLTIQCQVDSQVTMMFWYRQQPGQSLTLIATANQGSEATYESGFVIDKFPISRPNLTFSTLTVSNMSPEDSSIYLCSVGWGPDQPQNFGDGTRLSIL.

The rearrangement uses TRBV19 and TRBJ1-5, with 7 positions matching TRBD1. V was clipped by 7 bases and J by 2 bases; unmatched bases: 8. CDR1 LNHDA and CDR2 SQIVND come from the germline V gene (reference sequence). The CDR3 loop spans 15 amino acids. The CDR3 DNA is TGTGCCAGTACCTCCCCCCAGGGGGGCAATCAGCCCCAGCATTTT. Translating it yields CASTSPQGGNQPQHF.

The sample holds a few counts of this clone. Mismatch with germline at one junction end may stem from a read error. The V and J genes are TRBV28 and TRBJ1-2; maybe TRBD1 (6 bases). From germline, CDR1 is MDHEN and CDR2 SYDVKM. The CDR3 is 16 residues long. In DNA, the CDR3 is TGTGCCAGCAGTGTACGATTTACAGGGAACGGGGATGGCTACCCCTTC. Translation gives CASSVRFTGNGDGYPF.

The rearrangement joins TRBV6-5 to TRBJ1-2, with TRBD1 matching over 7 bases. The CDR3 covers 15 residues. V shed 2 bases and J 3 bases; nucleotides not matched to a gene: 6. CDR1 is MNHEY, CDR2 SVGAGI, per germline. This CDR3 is CASSYLDQGDYGYTF. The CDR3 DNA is TGTGCCAGCAGTTACCTAGACCAGGGGGACTATGGCTACACCTTC.